Below, 30 T cell receptor beta chains from the same sample are listed, as sequenced in a study of blood T cell repertoires in COVID-19. Profiling relied on immunoSEQ multiplex PCR, and the TCRdb table lists in-frame clones only, not all of them. The sample lists under 9,000 clones; approximately 80% were seen once. Sequences were obtained from peripheral blood. The receptors originated from a human donor in a cohort sampled during active COVID-19.

The V gene is TRBV7-9, the J gene TRBJ2-7, with TRBD1 matching 7 bases. Germline-derived CDR1 and CDR2 are SEHNR and FQNEAQ (reference sequence). Trimming removed 1 base from V and 3 bases from J; junction bases left unmatched: 3. The CDR3 totals 14 residues. This CDR3 is CASSLGPGGYEQYF. DNA of the CDR3: TGTGCCAGCAGCTTAGGGCCAGGGGGCTACGAGCAGTACTTC.

This rearrangement joins TRBV19 to TRBJ1-2; 7 nucleotides match TRBD1. CDR3 length equals 13 residues. Germline trimming cut 10 bases from V and 4 bases from J; bases unmatched to any gene: 9. Germline CDR1 is LNHDA and CDR2 is SQIVND (reference sequence). CDR3 nucleotides: TGTGCCACCACGGGACAGCATCTCTATGGCTACACCTTC. As protein: CATTGQHLYGYTF.

The rearrangement uses TRBV30 and TRBJ2-2, with 13 bases lining up with TRBD2. Germline V gene lookup returns CDR1 GTSNPN and CDR2 SVGIG (reference sequence). The CDR3 is 16 residues long. Trimming removed 4 bases from V and 7 bases from J; junction bases left unmatched: 9. The CDR3 sequence: CAWNGLAGASGGELFF. The CDR3, as DNA: TGTGCCTGGAACGGACTAGCGGGGGCTAGTGGCGGGGAGCTGTTTTTT.

In its sample, this clone is large (0.1 to 1%). The J gene is TRBJ2-1, the V gene TRBV6-5; D might be TRBD1 (6 bases). Germline V CDR1 and CDR2: MNHEY, SVGAGI. The CDR3 length is 13 residues. The CDR3: CAYGGFSYNEQFF. CDR3 DNA sequence: TGTGCATATGGGGGCTTCTCCTACAATGAGCAGTTCTTC.

This chain links TRBV19 with TRBJ1-4; D is unclear. V was trimmed by 0 bases and J by 8 bases, leaving 10 bases between them. Germline CDR1 is LNHDA and CDR2 is SQIVND (reference sequence). The CDR3 spans 14 residues. The CDR3 spells CASSIDLVAEKLFF. CDR3 DNA sequence: TGTGCCAGTAGTATAGATCTAGTGGCGGAAAAACTGTTTTTT. Using reference TRBV19 and TRBJ1-4 for the parts outside the CDR3, the full variable domain is DGGITQSPKYLFRKEGQNVTLSCEQNLNHDAMYWYRQDPGQGLRLIYYSQIVNDFQKGDIAEGYSVSREKKESFPLTVTSAQKNPTAFYLCASSIDLVAEKLFFGSGTQLSVL.

The gene calls are TRBV21-1 and TRBJ1-1; no DNA check was done on the table's D call, TRBD1. TRBV21-1 is a recognized pseudogene. This CDR3 contains 17 residues. DNA for the CDR3: TGTGCCAGCAGCACCCCGACAGGGGTATACCGGAACACTGAAGCTTTCTTT. It specifies CASSTPTGVYRNTEAFF.

This clone has a handful of counts. The chain has TRBV4-3 and TRBJ1-1, with 11 bases fitting TRBD1. The germline V gene encodes CDR1 LGHNA and CDR2 YSLEER. The CDR3 length is 16 residues. V lost 0 bases and J lost 5; bases outside the gene matches: 5. The CDR3 region has the DNA TGCGCCAGCAGCCAAGAGTGGACAGGGGGCGCGACTGAAGCTTTCTTT. Translating it yields CASSQEWTGGATEAFF.

This rearrangement joins TRBV25-1 to TRBJ2-3; the match to TRBD2 covers 15 bases. V was pared by 8 bases and J by 5 bases, with 5 bases of the junction left unmatched. In germline, CDR1 is MGHDK, CDR2 SYGVNS. The length of the CDR3 is 15 residues. CDR3 nucleotides: TGTGCCAGCGGGACTAGCGGGGGGATAGGAGATACGCAGTATTTT. It encodes CASGTSGGIGDTQYF.

This clone appeared a single time. The V call is TRBV6-5, the J call TRBJ2-5; the match to TRBD2 covers 11 bases. The CDR3 is 14 amino acids. The V and J ends lost 7 bases and 6 bases, in that order; junction bases with no gene match: 7. The germline V gene encodes CDR1 MNHEY and CDR2 SVGAGI. CDR3 nucleotide sequence: TGTGCCAGCATTAGCGGGGGGGCGCTCCAGACCCAGTACTTC. Translation gives CASISGGALQTQYF.

The chain couples TRBV2 to TRBJ1-3; 7 bases fit TRBD1. The CDR3 loop spans 15 amino acids. Germline loops: CDR1 SNHLY, CDR2 FYNNEI. V gave up 1 base and J gave up 4 bases; unmatched junction bases: 4. CDR3 sequence (DNA): TGTGCCAGCAGTGAAGAGGAGACAGGGGGAAACACCATATATTTT. This translates into CASSEEETGGNTIYF. The complete variable domain, with remaining parts taken from reference TRBV2 and TRBJ1-3, reads EPEVTQTPSHQVTQMGQEVILRCVPISNHLYFYWYRQILGQKVEFLVSFYNNEISEKSEIFDDQFSVERPDGSNFTLKIRSTKLEDSAMYFCASSEEETGGNTIYFGEGSWLTVV.

The chain couples TRBV10-2 to TRBJ1-1, with 7 bases fitting TRBD1. CDR1 is WSHSY, CDR2 SAAADI, per germline. The trim removed 6 bases at V and 0 bases at J, leaving 4 bases unmatched. This CDR3 is 14 amino acids long. CDR3 coding DNA: TGCGCCAGCAGCCGACAGGGACTGAACACTGAAGCTTTCTTT. Its protein product is CASSRQGLNTEAFF.

This chain uses TRBV30 with TRBJ2-6; D not certain. CDR1 and CDR2 from the germline V gene are GTSNPN and SVGIG (reference sequence). The CDR3 is made up of 17 amino acids. The V and J ends lost 3 bases and 0 bases respectively, with 15 bases between them. CDR3 residues: CAWSIQSLASGANVLTF. The CDR3 bases are TGTGCCTGGAGCATTCAGTCTCTGGCCTCTGGGGCCAACGTCCTGACTTTC.

The J gene is TRBJ2-7, the V gene TRBV14; 11 positions match TRBD2. This CDR3 region has 15 residues. The trim removed 3 bases at V and 1 base at J, leaving 2 bases unmatched. Per germline, CDR1 SGHDN and CDR2 FVKESK. In nucleotides, the CDR3 is TGTGCCAGCAGCCAGGGACTAGCGGAGTCCTACGAGCAGTACTTC. Its protein is CASSQGLAESYEQYF.

The rearrangement links TRBV19 to TRBJ1-5; a possible D gene is TRBD1 (5 bases). Trimming shortened V by 7 bases and J by 1 base, and 17 bases separated the two germline ends. The CDR3 is 16 residues long. The germline V gene has CDR1 LNHDA and CDR2 SQIVND (reference sequence). CDR3 residues: CASNTLTGGSNQPQHF. The DNA for the CDR3 is TGTGCCAGTAACACTCTTACGGGGGGAAGCAATCAGCCCCAGCATTTT.

This chain joins TRBV4-3 and TRBJ1-2; 8 nucleotides match TRBD1. The trim removed 0 bases at V and 4 bases at J, leaving 13 bases unmatched. The CDR3 has 18 amino acids. CDR1 is LGHNA, CDR2 YSLEER, per germline. CDR3 bases: TGCGCCAGCAGCCAAGATCCCTTGGCAGGGGGCGAAAGCTATGGCTACACCTTC. Protein product: CASSQDPLAGGESYGYTF.

The genes are TRBV19 and TRBJ1-2, with 11 bases aligning to TRBD1. Germline-derived CDR1 and CDR2 are LNHDA and SQIVND (reference sequence). The CDR3 runs 16 residues. J lost 2 bases, V lost 4 bases, and 6 bases had no gene match. DNA for the CDR3: TGTGCCAGTAGTAGAGGGACAGGGGGGCAAAACTATGGCTACACCTTC. Translated, it gives CASSRGTGGQNYGYTF.

The chain has TRBV29-1 and TRBJ1-5, with D possibly TRBD1 on 5 matching bases. Per germline, CDR1 SQVTM and CDR2 ANQGSEA. V was pared by 5 bases and J by 7 bases, with 15 bases between. This CDR3 comprises 13 residues. CDR3 nucleotides: TGCAGCGTTACCCTAGGGGTTAACCAGCCCCAGCATTTT. It yields the protein CSVTLGVNQPQHF.

The V and J genes are TRBV12-3 or TRBV12-4 and TRBJ2-2, with D maybe TRBD1 (6 bases). The V end was cut by 5 bases, the J end by 5 bases, with 9 bases between. This CDR3 comprises 13 residues. The CDR3, as DNA: TGTGCCAGCAGTATCGGGACAACCGGGGAGCTGTTTTTT. As protein: CASSIGTTGELFF.

The gene calls are TRBV19 and TRBJ1-6, with no clear D. V gave up 6 bases and J gave up 5 bases, with 5 bases separating them. The CDR3 contains 12 residues. Germline V gene sequence: CDR1 LNHDA, CDR2 SQIVND (reference sequence). The CDR3, as DNA: TGTGCCAGTAGCCGTCATAATTCACCCCTCCACTTT. This codes for CASSRHNSPLHF.

The V and J genes are TRBV7-9 and TRBJ1-6, with unresolved D. Germline V gene lookup returns CDR1 SEHNR and CDR2 FQNEAQ (reference sequence). This CDR3 region has 16 residues. V was pared by 5 bases and J by 6 bases, with 17 bases between. The CDR3 coding sequence is TGTGCCAGCAGCCCACCGGTAACTCCGCTTAATTCACCCCTCCACTTT. Translation gives CASSPPVTPLNSPLHF.

The chain carries TRBV7-9 and TRBJ1-1, with D tentatively TRBD1 (5 bases). The CDR3 runs to 15 residues. Deletions cut 1 base from V and 0 bases from J, with 9 bases between. Germline V gives CDR1 SEHNR, CDR2 FQNEAQ (reference sequence). CDR3 residues: CASSLEGALNTEAFF. CDR3 bases: TGTGCCAGCAGCTTAGAAGGGGCACTGAACACTGAAGCTTTCTTT.

The chain joins TRBV11-2 to TRBJ2-7; D not certain. V gave up 8 bases and J gave up 0 bases, with 2 bases separating them. Germline V CDR1 and CDR2: SGHAT, FQNNGV. The CDR3 extends over 10 amino acids. The CDR3 coding sequence is TGTGCCAGCCGCTCCTACGAGCAGTACTTC. Translated, it gives CASRSYEQYF.

V gene TRBV7-8 combines with J gene TRBJ2-1, with D tentatively TRBD1 (5 bases). The V gene's germline CDR1 is SGHVS and CDR2 FQNEAQ. The CDR3 totals 15 residues. Trimming removed 5 bases at V and 0 bases at J, with 11 bases between. The CDR3 spells CASSVRQSSYNEQFF. In DNA form, the CDR3 reads TGTGCCAGCAGCGTTCGACAGAGCTCCTACAATGAGCAGTTCTTC.

V is TRBV6-1 and J is TRBJ2-2; TRBD1 matches at 7 bases. Per germline, CDR1 MNHNS and CDR2 SASEGT. This CDR3 region has 16 residues. V shed 2 bases, J shed 3 bases, and the junction held 6 bases outside the gene matches. As DNA, the CDR3 is TGTGCCAGCAGTGAAAAGGACAGGCGGGACACCGGGGAGCTGTTTTTT. It specifies CASSEKDRRDTGELFF.

This rearrangement joins TRBV7-2 to TRBJ2-5; 8 nucleotides agree with TRBD1. Germline V CDR1 and CDR2: SGHTA, FQGNSA. This CDR3 comprises 14 residues. The junction had 3 bases not matched to a gene; V was cut back by 2 bases and J by 4 bases. The CDR3 DNA reads TGTGCCAGCAGCTTATCCGGACAGGGAGAGACCCAGTACTTC. It encodes CASSLSGQGETQYF.

The genes are TRBV10-1 and TRBJ1-2; no clear D gene. The CDR3 consists of 13 residues. Germline-derived CDR1 and CDR2 are WNHNN and SYGVQD (reference sequence). V lost 5 bases and J 4 bases, leaving 11 bases between the germline ends. The CDR3 DNA is TGCGCCAGCAGTCCGACGTGGAGCTATGGCTACACCTTC. Protein sequence: CASSPTWSYGYTF.

J is TRBJ2-3 and V is TRBV21-1; TRBD1 reflects the table's D call only, with no check against the DNA. TRBV21-1 is labeled a pseudogene. This CDR3 is built from 16 residues. CDR3 residues: CASSKGSTASTDTQYF. CDR3 coding DNA: TGTGCCAGCAGCAAAGGCTCGACAGCTAGCACAGATACGCAGTATTTT.

This clone has a single count. The chain has TRBV27 and TRBJ2-1, with TRBD2 matching over 9 bases. The V gene end was trimmed by 0 bases and the J gene end by 2 bases; junction bases not matched to a gene: 2. This CDR3 spans 16 amino acids. Germline CDR1 is MNHEY and CDR2 is SMNVEV (reference sequence). This CDR3 reads CASSLSGGGAYNEQFF. The CDR3 bases are TGTGCCAGCAGTTTATCGGGCGGGGGGGCCTACAATGAGCAGTTCTTC.

The chain uses TRBV9 and TRBJ2-3, with 10 bases lining up with TRBD1. The CDR3 spans 14 residues. Germline CDR1 is SGDLS and CDR2 is YYNGEE. The V gene end was trimmed by 3 bases and the J gene end by 4 bases; junction bases not matched to a gene: 2. CDR3 sequence reads: CASSATGGSDTQYF. The CDR3 bases are TGTGCCAGCAGCGCGACAGGGGGCTCAGATACGCAGTATTTT.

The genes are TRBV5-1 and TRBJ2-5; TRBD2 agrees at 12 bases. This CDR3 region has 16 residues. Unmatched junction bases numbered 6, after V lost 0 bases and J lost 6 bases. Germline V gene sequence: CDR1 SGHRS, CDR2 YFSETQ. The CDR3 bases are TGCGCCAGCAGCTTGGTGGCTAGCGGGGGGGAAAAGACCCAGTACTTC. Translated: CASSLVASGGEKTQYF.